The T cell receptor beta chain under discussion was sequenced for a study of T-cell memory formation after mild COVID-19 (dated by TCRdb to the early 2020s). With respect to the entire study: Most TCR sequence clusters were specific to one of the two donors. Longitudinal TCRalpha and TCRbeta repertoire sequencing tracked T-cell clones expanding and contracting after mild COVID-19 in a couple of donors. The cohort comprised two young, previously healthy adult volunteers, one female and one male. Points the paper makes about the study in general: Some responding clones were detected in pre-infection memory, suggesting pre-existing cross-reactive memory T cells joined the SARS-CoV-2 response. SARS-CoV-2 specificity of the second-wave clones peaking on day 37 was not confirmed. Contracting CD4+ clones were located mainly in the CM and EM memory subsets, whereas CD8+ clones were found to be enriched in EMRA. Clones that contracted from day 15 to 85 showed balanced CD4/CD8 phenotypes, whereas a second wave of clones that expanded from day 15 to 37 leaned towards CD4+. The study covered only a couple of mild cases, and larger cohorts including severe cases with pre-infection samples were considered necessary.

From the cysteine up to the phenylalanine, the CDR3 has a length of 14 residues. Only the CDR3 part of the read is kept: 42 bases, read in frame from the first base. Instrument on record: Illumina NovaSeq 6000. cDNA libraries for TCRalpha and TCRbeta were prepared by 5'RACE using constant-segment primers, with sample barcodes and unique molecular identifiers added. Trizol reagent was used to extract RNA from every sample. Libraries were amplified in two PCR steps, with a second sample barcode and Illumina TruSeq adapters added in the second step. The libraries were sequenced on an Illumina NovaSeq using 2 x 150 bp paired-end reads. Per the source publication's procedure: Demultiplexing of reads and collapsing into UMI-guided consensus sequences were performed with migec v1.2.7. With mixcr v2.1.11, UMI consensuses were aligned to TRA and TRB V and J templates and assembled into clonotypes. Expanded or contracted clonotypes were those called significant by both edgeR and NoisET, with noise models trained on biological replicates. For edgeR calls, the thresholds were a false discovery rate-adjusted p below 0.01 and a log2 fold-change of 1. PCA with hierarchical clustering of max-normalized trajectories of the 1000 most abundant clonotypes was used as exploratory dynamics analysis. Separately sequenced CD4+ and CD8+ repertoires were used to assign the CD4 or CD8 phenotype of responding clones. TCRdb cleaned the public reads at Q25 with fastp, built clones with MiXCR and kept in-frame beta chains. Identical CDR3 proteins give one entry, which carries the most common genes and DNA. The V and J calls come from TCRdb's annotation, not from the publication. For this sample there are fewer than 140,000 distinct CDR3 sequences; about an eighth appear just once. Clones ranked in the top ten supply 25% to 35% of the sample.

This clonotype turned up a few times. This receptor's antigen is unknown. Base qualities are not recorded, but no much larger clone differs from it by a single base. Ficoll-Paque density gradient centrifugation was used to isolate PBMCs. The source of this sequence is an adult woman who had mild COVID-19 (a few samples of this study predate the infection). The sample titles of this study are shuffled in the database, so cell type and time point are left out; the donor was told from shared clones. The sequence is built from TRBV21-1 and TRBJ2-7; the table's D call of TRBD2 was not tested on the DNA. TRBV21-1 is a pseudogene locus. The sequencing sample was made of PBMCs or a T cell subset sorted from them (not recorded which). CDR3 region: CASPTSGVSYEQYF. At the DNA level, the sequence is TGTGCCAGTCCGACTAGCGGGGTCTCCTACGAGCAGTACTTC.